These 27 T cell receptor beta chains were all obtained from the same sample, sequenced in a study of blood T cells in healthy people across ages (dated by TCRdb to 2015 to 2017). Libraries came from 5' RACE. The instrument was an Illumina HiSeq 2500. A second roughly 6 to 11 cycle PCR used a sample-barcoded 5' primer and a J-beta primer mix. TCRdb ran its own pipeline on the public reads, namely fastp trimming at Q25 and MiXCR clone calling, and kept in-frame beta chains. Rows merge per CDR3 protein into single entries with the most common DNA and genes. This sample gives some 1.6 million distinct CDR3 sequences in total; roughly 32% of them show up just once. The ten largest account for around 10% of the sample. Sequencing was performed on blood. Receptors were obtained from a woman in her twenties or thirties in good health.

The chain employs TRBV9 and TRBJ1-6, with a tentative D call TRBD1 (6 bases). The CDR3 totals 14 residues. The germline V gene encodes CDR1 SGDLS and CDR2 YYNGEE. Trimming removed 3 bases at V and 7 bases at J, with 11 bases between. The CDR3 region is CASSGTGLNSPLHF. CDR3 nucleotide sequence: TGTGCCAGCAGCGGAACAGGGTTGAATTCACCCCTCCACTTT.

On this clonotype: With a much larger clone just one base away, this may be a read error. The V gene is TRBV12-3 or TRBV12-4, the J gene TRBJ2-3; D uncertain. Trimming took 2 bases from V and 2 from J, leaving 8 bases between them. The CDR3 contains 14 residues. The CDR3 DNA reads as TGTGCCAGCAGTTTACCATGGCCCACAGATACGCAGTATTTT. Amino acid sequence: CASSLPWPTDTQYF.

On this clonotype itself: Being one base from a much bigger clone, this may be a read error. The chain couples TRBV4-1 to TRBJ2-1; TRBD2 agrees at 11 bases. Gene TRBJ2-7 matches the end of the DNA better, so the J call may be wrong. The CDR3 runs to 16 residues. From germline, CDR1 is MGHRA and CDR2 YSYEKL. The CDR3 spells CASSRLLAGEYNEQYF. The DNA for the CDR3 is TGCGCCAGCAGCCGCTTACTAGCGGGAGAGTACAATGAGCAGTACTTC.

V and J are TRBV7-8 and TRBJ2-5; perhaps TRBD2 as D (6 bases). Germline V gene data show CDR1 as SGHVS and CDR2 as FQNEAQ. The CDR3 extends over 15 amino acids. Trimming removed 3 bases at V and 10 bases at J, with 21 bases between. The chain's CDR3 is CASSLRTDTREVQYF. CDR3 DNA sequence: TGTGCCAGCAGCTTGCGAACCGACACAAGGGAGGTCCAGTACTTC.

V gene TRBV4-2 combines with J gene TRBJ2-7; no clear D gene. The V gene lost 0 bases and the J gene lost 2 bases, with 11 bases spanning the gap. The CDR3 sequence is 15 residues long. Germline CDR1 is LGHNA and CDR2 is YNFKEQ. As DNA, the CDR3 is TGTGCCAGCAGCCAAGAACCAGGTGTTCCCTACGAGCAGTACTTC. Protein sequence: CASSQEPGVPYEQYF.

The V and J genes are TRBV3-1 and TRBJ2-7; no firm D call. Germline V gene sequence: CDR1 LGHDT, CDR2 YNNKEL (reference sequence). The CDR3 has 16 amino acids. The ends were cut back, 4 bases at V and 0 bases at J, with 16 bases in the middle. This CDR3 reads CASSRRSSKGSYEQYF. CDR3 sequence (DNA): TGTGCCAGCAGCCGGAGAAGTTCCAAGGGCTCCTACGAGCAGTACTTC.

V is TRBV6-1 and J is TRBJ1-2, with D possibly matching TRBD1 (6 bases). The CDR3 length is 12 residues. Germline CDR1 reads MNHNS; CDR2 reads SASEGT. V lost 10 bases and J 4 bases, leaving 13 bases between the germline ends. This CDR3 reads CAKTTGPYGYTF. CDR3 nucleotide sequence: TGTGCCAAAACGACAGGTCCCTATGGCTACACCTTC.

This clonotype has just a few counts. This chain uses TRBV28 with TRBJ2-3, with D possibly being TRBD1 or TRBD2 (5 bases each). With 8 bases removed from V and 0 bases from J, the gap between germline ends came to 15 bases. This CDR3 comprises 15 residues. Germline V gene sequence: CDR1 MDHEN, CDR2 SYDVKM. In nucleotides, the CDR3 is TGTGCCAGCTACCACGGGGCGGGCAGCACAGATACGCAGTATTTT. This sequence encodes CASYHGAGSTDTQYF.

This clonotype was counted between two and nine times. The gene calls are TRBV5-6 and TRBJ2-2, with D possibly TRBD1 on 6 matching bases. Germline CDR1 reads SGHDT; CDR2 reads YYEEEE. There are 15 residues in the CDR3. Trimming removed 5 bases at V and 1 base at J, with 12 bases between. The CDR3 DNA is TGTGCCAGCAGGGCCACAGGGATGAACACCGGGGAGCTGTTTTTT. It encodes CASRATGMNTGELFF.

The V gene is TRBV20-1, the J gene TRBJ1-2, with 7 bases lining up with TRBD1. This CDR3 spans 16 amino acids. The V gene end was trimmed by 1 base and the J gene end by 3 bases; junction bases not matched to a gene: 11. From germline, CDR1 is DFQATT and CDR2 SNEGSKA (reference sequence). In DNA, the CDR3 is TGCAGTGCTAGAGTTCCAGGGGGGTTGATTTACTATGGCTACACCTTC. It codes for CSARVPGGLIYYGYTF.

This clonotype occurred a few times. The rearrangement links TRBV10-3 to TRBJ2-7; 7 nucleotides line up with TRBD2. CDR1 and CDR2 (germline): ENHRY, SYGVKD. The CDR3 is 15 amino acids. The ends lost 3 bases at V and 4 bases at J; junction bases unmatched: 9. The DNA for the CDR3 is TGTGCCATCAGTGACCAGACTAGCACACGTTACGAGCAGTACTTC. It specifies CAISDQTSTRYEQYF.

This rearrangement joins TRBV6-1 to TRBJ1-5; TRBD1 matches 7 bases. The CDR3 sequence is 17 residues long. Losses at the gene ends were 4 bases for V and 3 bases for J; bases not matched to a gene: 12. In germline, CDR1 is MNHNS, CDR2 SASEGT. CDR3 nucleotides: TGTGCCAGCAGTGGGCAGGGGGTCGCTAATTCCAATCAGCCCCAGCATTTT. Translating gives CASSGQGVANSNQPQHF.

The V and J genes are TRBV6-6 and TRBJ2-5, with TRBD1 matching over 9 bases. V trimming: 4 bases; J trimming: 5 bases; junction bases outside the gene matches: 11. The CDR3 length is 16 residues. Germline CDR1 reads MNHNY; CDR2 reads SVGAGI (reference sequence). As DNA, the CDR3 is TGTGCCAGCAGTTCCTACCTGGGACAGGGAAGGGAGACCCAGTACTTC. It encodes CASSSYLGQGRETQYF.

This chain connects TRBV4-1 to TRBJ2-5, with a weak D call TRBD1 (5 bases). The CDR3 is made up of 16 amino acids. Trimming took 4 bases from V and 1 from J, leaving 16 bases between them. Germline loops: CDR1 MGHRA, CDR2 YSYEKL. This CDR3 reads CASSPGKGAFQETQYF. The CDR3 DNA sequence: TGCGCCAGCAGCCCAGGGAAAGGGGCCTTCCAAGAGACCCAGTACTTC.

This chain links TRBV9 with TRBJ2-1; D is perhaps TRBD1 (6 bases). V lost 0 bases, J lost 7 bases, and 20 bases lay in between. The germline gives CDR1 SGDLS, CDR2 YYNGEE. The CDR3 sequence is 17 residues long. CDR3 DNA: TGTGCCAGCAGCGTAGGACTCGGCAGTCCCCAGGGGAATGAGCAGTTCTTC. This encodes CASSVGLGSPQGNEQFF.

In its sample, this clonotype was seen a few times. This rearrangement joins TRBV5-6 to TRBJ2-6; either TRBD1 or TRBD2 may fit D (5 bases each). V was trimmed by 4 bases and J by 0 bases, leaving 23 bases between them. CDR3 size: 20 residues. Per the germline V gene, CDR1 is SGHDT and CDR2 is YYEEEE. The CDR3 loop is CASSPRPGPRSPSGANVLTF. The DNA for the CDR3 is TGTGCCAGCAGCCCTAGGCCGGGACCCCGGTCCCCCTCTGGGGCCAACGTCCTGACTTTC. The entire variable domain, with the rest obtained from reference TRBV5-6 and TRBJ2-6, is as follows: DAGVTQSPTHLIKTRGQQVTLRCSPKSGHDTVSWYQQALGQGPQFIFQYYEEEERQRGNFPDRFSGHQFPNYSSELNVNALLLGDSALYLCASSPRPGPRSPSGANVLTFGAGSRLTVL.

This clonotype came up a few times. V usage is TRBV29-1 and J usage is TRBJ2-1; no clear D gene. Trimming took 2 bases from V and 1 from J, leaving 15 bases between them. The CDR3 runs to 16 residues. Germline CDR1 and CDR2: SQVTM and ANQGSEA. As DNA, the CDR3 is TGCAGCGTTGAATGGGCTAGTTCTGCTTCCTACAATGAGCAGTTCTTC. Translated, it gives CSVEWASSASYNEQFF.

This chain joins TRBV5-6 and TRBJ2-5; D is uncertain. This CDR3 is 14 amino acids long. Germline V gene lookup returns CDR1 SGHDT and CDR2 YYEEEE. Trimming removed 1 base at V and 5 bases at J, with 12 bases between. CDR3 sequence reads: CASSLKKVVETQYF. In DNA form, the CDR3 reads TGTGCCAGCAGCTTGAAGAAAGTGGTGGAGACCCAGTACTTC.

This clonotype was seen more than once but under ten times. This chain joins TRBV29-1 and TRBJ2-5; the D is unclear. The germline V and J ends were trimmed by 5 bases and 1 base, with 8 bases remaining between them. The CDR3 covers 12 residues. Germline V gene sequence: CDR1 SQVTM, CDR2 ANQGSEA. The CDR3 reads CSVTESQETQYF. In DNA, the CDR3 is TGCAGCGTTACTGAGTCCCAAGAGACCCAGTACTTC.

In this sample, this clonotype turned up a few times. The DNA of the CDR3 is TGCAGTGCTAAAGGGAATGAGCAGTTCTTC. Translating gives CSAKGNEQFF. The V call is TRBV20-1, the J call TRBJ2-1; D remains unclear. Germline V gives CDR1 DFQATT, CDR2 SNEGSKA (reference sequence). This CDR3 has 10 residues. V lost 4 bases and J 7 bases, leaving 5 bases between the germline ends.

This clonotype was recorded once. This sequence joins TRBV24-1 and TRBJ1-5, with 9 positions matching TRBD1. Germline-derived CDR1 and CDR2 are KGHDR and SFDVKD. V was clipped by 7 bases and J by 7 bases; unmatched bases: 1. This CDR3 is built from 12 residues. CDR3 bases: TGTGCCACCAGCGACAGGGGGCAGCCCCAGCATTTT. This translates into CATSDRGQPQHF.

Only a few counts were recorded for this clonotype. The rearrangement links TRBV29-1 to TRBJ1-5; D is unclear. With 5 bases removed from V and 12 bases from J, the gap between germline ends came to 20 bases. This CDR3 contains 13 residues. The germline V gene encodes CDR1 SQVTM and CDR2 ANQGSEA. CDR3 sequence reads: CSVSEYGGRGQHF. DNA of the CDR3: TGCAGCGTTTCCGAGTATGGAGGGCGCGGCCAGCATTTT.

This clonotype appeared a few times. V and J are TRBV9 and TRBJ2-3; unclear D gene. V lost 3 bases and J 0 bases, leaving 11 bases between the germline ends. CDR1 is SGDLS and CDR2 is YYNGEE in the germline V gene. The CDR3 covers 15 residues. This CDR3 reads CASSAGPTSTDTQYF. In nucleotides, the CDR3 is TGTGCCAGCAGCGCCGGACCCACTAGCACAGATACGCAGTATTTT.

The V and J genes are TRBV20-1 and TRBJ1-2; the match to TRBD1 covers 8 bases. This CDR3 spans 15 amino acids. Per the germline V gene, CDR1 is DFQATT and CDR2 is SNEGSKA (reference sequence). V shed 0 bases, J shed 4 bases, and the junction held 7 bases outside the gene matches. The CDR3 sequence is CSARDRQGTVYGYTF. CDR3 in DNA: TGCAGTGCTAGAGATCGACAGGGGACCGTCTATGGCTACACCTTC.

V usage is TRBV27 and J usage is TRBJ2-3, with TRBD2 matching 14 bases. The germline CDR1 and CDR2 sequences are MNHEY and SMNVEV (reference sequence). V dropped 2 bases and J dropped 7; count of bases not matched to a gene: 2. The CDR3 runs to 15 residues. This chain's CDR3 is CASSLGTSGSNTQYF. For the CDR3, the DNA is TGTGCCAGCAGTTTAGGGACTAGCGGGAGTAATACGCAGTATTTT.

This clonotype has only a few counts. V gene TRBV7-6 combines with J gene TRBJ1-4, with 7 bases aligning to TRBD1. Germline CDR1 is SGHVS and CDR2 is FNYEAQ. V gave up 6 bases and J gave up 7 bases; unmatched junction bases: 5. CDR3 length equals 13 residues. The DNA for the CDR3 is TGTGCCAGCAGTTCCGGGACAGTTGAAAAACTGTTTTTT. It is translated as CASSSGTVEKLFF.

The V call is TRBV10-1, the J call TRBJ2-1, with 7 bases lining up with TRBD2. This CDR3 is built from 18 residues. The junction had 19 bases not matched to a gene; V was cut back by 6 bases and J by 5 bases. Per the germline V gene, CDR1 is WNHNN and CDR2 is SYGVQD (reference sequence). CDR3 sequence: CASRGGRLTPSVDNEQFF. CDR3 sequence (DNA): TGCGCCAGCAGGGGCGGGAGACTTACCCCCTCCGTGGACAATGAGCAGTTCTTC.